This TCR beta chain was captured in a study of T-cell reconstitution after alpha-beta-depleted transplantation in children. For TCRbeta, the library was prepared with unique molecular identifiers. TCRdb redid the calling of the PCR reads with MiXCR, one entry per CDR3 protein. The table shows hundreds of thousands of distinct CDR3 sequences, with around 12% occurring only once. The CDR3 loop spans 16 amino acids. V gave up 4 bases and J gave up 4 bases; unmatched junction bases: 8. Germline-derived CDR1 and CDR2 are KGHDR and SFDVKD. This clonotype was recorded at least ten times. This specimen was PBMCs from the stem cell graft donor, taken from the stem cell graft. The chain has TRBV24-1 and TRBJ1-5, with TRBD1 matching 8 bases. The receptor was isolated from a human donor who donated a stem cell graft to a child with acute lymphoblastic leukemia. The CDR3 bases are TGTGCCACCAGTGAAGCCGGGACAGGATTAAATCAGCCCCAGCATTTT. Residues: CATSEAGTGLNQPQHF.